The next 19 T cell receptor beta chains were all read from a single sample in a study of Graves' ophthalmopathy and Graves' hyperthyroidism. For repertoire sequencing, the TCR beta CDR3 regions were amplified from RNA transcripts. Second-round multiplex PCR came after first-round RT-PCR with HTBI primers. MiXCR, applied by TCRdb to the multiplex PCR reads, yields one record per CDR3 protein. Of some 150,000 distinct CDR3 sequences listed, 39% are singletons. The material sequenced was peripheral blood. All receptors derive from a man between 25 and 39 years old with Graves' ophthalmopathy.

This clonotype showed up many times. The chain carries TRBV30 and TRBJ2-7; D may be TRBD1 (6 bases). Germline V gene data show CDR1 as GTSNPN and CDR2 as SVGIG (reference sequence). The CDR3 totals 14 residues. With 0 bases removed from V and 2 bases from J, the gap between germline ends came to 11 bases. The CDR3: CAWSVGSGAYEQYF. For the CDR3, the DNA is TGTGCCTGGAGTGTGGGCTCAGGGGCCTACGAGCAGTACTTC.

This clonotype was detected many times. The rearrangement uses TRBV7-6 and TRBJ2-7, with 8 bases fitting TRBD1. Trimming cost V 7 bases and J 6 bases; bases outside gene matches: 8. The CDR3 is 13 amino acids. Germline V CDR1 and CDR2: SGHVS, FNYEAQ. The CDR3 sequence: CASTTQGAGEQYF. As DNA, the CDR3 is TGTGCCAGCACCACTCAGGGGGCGGGCGAGCAGTACTTC.

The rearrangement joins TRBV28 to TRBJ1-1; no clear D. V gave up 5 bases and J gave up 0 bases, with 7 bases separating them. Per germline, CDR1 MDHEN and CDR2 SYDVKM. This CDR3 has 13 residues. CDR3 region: CASSQLVNTEAFF. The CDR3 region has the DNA TGTGCCAGCAGTCAGCTAGTGAACACTGAAGCTTTCTTT.

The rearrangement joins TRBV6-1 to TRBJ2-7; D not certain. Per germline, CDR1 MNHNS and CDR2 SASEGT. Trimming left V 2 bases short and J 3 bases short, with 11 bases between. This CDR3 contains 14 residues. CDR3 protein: CASSERGRFYEQYF. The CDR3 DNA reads TGTGCCAGCAGTGAAAGAGGCAGGTTCTACGAGCAGTACTTC.

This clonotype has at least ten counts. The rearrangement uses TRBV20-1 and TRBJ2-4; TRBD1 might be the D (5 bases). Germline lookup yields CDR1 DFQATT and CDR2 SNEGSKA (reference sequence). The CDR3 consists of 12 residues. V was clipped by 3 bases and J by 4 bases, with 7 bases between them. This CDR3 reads CSARGRKNIQYF. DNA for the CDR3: TGCAGTGCTAGGGGGCGAAAAAACATTCAGTACTTC.

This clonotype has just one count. The CDR3 DNA reads as TGTGCCAGCAGTGACCCGGGACAGGGGGCCTTAGAGACCCAGTACTTC. Amino acid sequence: CASSDPGQGALETQYF. This sequence joins TRBV6-1 and TRBJ2-5; 12 bases map to TRBD1. The CDR3 length is 16 residues. Germline CDR1 MNHNS, CDR2 SASEGT. Trimming took 3 bases from V and 4 from J; bases not matched to a gene: 6.

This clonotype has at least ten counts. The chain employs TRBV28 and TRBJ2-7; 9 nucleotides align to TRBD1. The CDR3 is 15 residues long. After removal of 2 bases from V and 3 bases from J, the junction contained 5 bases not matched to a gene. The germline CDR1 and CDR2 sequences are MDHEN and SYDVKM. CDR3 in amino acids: CASSLVDRGNYEQYF. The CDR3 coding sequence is TGTGCCAGCAGTTTAGTGGACAGGGGAAACTACGAGCAGTACTTC.

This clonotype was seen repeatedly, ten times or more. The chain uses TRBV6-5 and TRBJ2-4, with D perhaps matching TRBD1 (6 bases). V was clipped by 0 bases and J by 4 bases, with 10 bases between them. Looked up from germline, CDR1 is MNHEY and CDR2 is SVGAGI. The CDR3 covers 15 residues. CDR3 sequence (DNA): TGTGCCAGCAGTTACTCGGGGCAGGGGAAAAACATTCAGTACTTC. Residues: CASSYSGQGKNIQYF.

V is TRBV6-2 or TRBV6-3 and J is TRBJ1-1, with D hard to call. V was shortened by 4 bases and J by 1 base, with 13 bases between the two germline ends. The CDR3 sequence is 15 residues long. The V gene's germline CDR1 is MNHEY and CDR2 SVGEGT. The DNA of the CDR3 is TGTGCCAGCAGTTCCGAATACTCAACGAACACTGAAGCTTTCTTT. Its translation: CASSSEYSTNTEAFF.

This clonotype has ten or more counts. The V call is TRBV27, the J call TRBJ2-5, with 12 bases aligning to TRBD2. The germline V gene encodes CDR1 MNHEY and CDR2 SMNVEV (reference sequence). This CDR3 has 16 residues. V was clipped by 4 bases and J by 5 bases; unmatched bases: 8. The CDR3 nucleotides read TGTGCCAGCAGTTCCCCTCTAGCGGGAGGGGACGAGACCCAGTACTTC. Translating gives CASSSPLAGGDETQYF.

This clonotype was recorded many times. This chain's CDR3 is CSVMNTEAFF. As DNA, the CDR3 is TGCAGCGTAATGAACACTGAAGCTTTCTTT. This chain uses TRBV29-1 with TRBJ1-1; no firm D call. Germline CDR1 reads SQVTM; CDR2 reads ANQGSEA. CDR3 length equals 10 residues. V lost 6 bases and J lost 0, with 2 bases in between.

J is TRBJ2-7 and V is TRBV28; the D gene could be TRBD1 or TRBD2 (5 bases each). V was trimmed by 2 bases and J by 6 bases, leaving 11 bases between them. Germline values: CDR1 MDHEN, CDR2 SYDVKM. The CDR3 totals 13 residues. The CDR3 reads CASSLGGMGEQYF. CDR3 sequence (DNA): TGTGCCAGCAGTTTAGGGGGTATGGGCGAGCAGTACTTC.

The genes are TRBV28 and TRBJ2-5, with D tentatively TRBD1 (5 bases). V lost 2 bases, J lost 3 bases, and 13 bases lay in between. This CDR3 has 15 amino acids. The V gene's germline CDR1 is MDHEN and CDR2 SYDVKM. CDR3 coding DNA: TGTGCCAGCAGTTTACCATCGACAGTTAAAGAGACCCAGTACTTC. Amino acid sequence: CASSLPSTVKETQYF.

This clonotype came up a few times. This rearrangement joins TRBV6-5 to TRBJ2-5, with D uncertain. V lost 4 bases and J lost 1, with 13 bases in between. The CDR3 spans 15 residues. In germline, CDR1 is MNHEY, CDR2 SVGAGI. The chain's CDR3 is CASSSRTVIQETQYF. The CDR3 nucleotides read TGTGCCAGCAGTTCCCGAACGGTCATCCAAGAGACCCAGTACTTC.

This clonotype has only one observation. This CDR3 reads CASSIDPDSNYGYTF. CDR3 DNA sequence: TGTGCCAGTAGTATAGATCCGGACAGTAACTATGGCTACACCTTC. V is TRBV19 and J is TRBJ1-2; weak D call: TRBD1 (6 bases). The CDR3 spans 15 residues. The V end was cut by 0 bases, the J end by 1 base, with 9 bases between. CDR1 and CDR2 from the germline V gene are LNHDA and SQIVND (reference sequence).

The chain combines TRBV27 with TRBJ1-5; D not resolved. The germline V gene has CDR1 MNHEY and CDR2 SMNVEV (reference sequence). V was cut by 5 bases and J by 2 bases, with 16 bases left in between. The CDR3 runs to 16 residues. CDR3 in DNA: TGTGCCAGCAGTCCTTTTAACAAGGACGGCAATCAGCCCCAGCATTTT. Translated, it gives CASSPFNKDGNQPQHF.

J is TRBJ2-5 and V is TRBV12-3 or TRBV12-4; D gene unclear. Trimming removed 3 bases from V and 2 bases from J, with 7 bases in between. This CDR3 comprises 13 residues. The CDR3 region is CASSFEGQETQYF. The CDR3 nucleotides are TGTGCCAGCAGTTTTGAAGGGCAAGAGACCCAGTACTTC.

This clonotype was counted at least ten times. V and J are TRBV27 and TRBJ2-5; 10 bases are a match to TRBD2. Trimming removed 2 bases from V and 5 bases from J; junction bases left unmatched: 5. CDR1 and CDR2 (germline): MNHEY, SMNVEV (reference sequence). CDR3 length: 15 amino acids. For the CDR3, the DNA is TGTGCCAGCAGTTTAGGCCTAGCGGGAGCGGAGACCCAGTACTTC. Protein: CASSLGLAGAETQYF.

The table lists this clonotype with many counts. The CDR3 here is CASSQERQTEQYF. The DNA of the CDR3 is TGTGCCAGCAGCCAAGAGAGGCAGACCGAGCAGTACTTC. J is TRBJ2-7 and V is TRBV27; D is unclear. The V gene's germline CDR1 is MNHEY and CDR2 SMNVEV (reference sequence). Trimming removed 6 bases at V and 6 bases at J, with 15 bases between. The CDR3 consists of 13 residues.